The source of this TCR beta chain is a study of cytomegalovirus exposure and HLA in healthy donors. This clone was seen just once. The PCR made use of 60 Vbeta and 13 Jbeta primers. Method: immunoSEQ multiplex PCR; TCRdb's copy keeps in-frame clones and lacks some. The sample has about 160,000 clones; roughly 84% are singletons. The sample was PBMCs. This sequence was found in a man in his fifties in good health and CMV-seropositive.

The CDR3 loop is CASSSTSLEQFF. For the CDR3, the DNA is TGTGCCAGCAGTTCCACTAGCCTAGAGCAGTTCTTC. The chain joins TRBV28 to TRBJ2-1; a weak D match, TRBD2 (6 bases). This CDR3 is built from 12 residues. Germline CDR1 is MDHEN and CDR2 is SYDVKM. The V and J ends lost 4 bases and 10 bases respectively, with 11 bases between them. Full variable domain (outside the CDR3, taken from reference TRBV28 and TRBJ2-1): DVKVTQSSRYLVKRTGEKVFLECVQDMDHENMFWYRQDPGLGLRLIYFSYDVKMKEKGDIPEGYSVSREKKERFSLILESASTNQTSMYLCASSSTSLEQFFGPGTRLTVL.